Below, 19 T cell receptor beta chains from the same sample are listed, as sequenced in a study of OX40 agonist ivuxolimab in advanced cancers. Assay used: immunoSEQ multiplex PCR; TCRdb lists only in-frame clones, some missing. The sample holds around 56,000 clones; 80% to 90% are singletons and the top ten take 1.4%. The sequences come from CD4+ or CD8+ T cells sorted from blood, collected in a trial of the OX40 agonist ivuxolimab. These receptors came from an adult with an advanced solid tumor such as melanoma, head and neck, liver or kidney cancer.

This sequence joins TRBV19 and TRBJ1-5; 7 bases align to TRBD1. V was pared by 6 bases and J by 7 bases, with 3 bases of the junction left unmatched. The CDR3 runs 12 residues. Germline CDR1 and CDR2: LNHDA and SQIVND (reference sequence). CDR3 DNA sequence: TGTGCCAGTAGCGGCAGGGGGCAGCCCCAGCATTTT. Translation gives CASSGRGQPQHF.

This clone showed up just a few times. The chain uses TRBV2 and TRBJ1-5; no firm D call. Trimming shortened V by 2 bases and J by 5 bases, and 13 bases separated the two germline ends. This CDR3 contains 15 residues. Germline CDR1 SNHLY, CDR2 FYNNEI. CDR3 in DNA: TGTGCCAGCAGTGAACCAACCATTGGTGATCAGCCCCAGCATTTT. This sequence encodes CASSEPTIGDQPQHF. The full variable domain, in which reference TRBV2 and TRBJ1-5 provide the parts outside the CDR3, is EPEVTQTPSHQVTQMGQEVILRCVPISNHLYFYWYRQILGQKVEFLVSFYNNEISEKSEIFDDQFSVERPDGSNFTLKIRSTKLEDSAMYFCASSEPTIGDQPQHFGDGTRLSIL.

The chain carries TRBV6-5 and TRBJ2-5; 9 bases are a match to TRBD2. The CDR3 runs 15 residues. V dropped 3 bases and J dropped 2; count of bases not matched to a gene: 4. Germline CDR1 is MNHEY and CDR2 is SVGAGI. The CDR3 region is CASSYGGRGQETQYF. Here the CDR3 DNA reads TGTGCCAGCAGTTATGGCGGGAGGGGACAAGAGACCCAGTACTTC.

The J gene is TRBJ1-1, the V gene TRBV10-3; 9 bases line up with TRBD1. The CDR3 spans 12 residues. V dropped 7 bases and J dropped 10; count of bases not matched to a gene: 7. Germline loops: CDR1 ENHRY, CDR2 SYGVKD. The CDR3 DNA reads TGTGCCATCATGGGACAGGGTTACAGAGCTTTCTTT. Translating gives CAIMGQGYRAFF.

This rearrangement joins TRBV5-1 to TRBJ1-5; TRBD1 agrees at 8 bases. This CDR3 is built from 16 residues. V trimming: 1 base; J trimming: 6 bases; junction bases outside the gene matches: 9. In germline, CDR1 is SGHRS, CDR2 YFSETQ. The CDR3 loop is CASSLTAGGQGQPQHF. The DNA of the CDR3 is TGCGCCAGCAGCTTGACTGCAGGGGGCCAAGGTCAGCCCCAGCATTTT.

J is TRBJ1-2 and V is TRBV10-3, with 8 bases matching TRBD1. Germline V gene sequence: CDR1 ENHRY, CDR2 SYGVKD. V was clipped by 7 bases and J by 1 base; unmatched bases: 5. This CDR3 comprises 14 residues. The CDR3, as DNA: TGTGCCATCACTTCGACAGGGGTTAACTATGGCTACACCTTC. It yields the protein CAITSTGVNYGYTF.

This clone was observed a single time. The chain links TRBV19 to TRBJ2-6, with 11 bases identical to TRBD1. V shed 6 bases, J shed 4 bases, and the junction held 8 bases outside the gene matches. This CDR3 has 17 residues. Germline loops: CDR1 LNHDA, CDR2 SQIVND (reference sequence). Here the CDR3 DNA reads TGTGCCAGTAGACTCGGGACAGGGGGGTCCGGGGCCAACGTCCTGACTTTC. This translates into CASRLGTGGSGANVLTF. The full variable domain, with the rest looked up from reference TRBV19 and TRBJ2-6, is DGGITQSPKYLFRKEGQNVTLSCEQNLNHDAMYWYRQDPGQGLRLIYYSQIVNDFQKGDIAEGYSVSREKKESFPLTVTSAQKNPTAFYLCASRLGTGGSGANVLTFGAGSRLTVL.

A single count supports this clone. The rearrangement links TRBV7-8 to TRBJ2-1; 12 nucleotides match TRBD1. Germline V gene lookup returns CDR1 SGHVS and CDR2 FQNEAQ. The CDR3 totals 14 residues. Trimming removed 3 bases from V and 8 bases from J; junction bases left unmatched: 2. This CDR3 is CASSLGQGAYEQFF. CDR3 coding DNA: TGTGCCAGCAGCTTGGGACAGGGGGCCTATGAGCAGTTCTTC.

J is TRBJ2-1 and V is TRBV29-1; 7 bases match TRBD1. CDR1 is SQVTM, CDR2 ANQGSEA, per germline. The J segment lost 2 bases and the V segment lost 7 bases, leaving 5 bases of the junction unmatched. This CDR3 is built from 13 residues. This CDR3 reads CSGRDSPYNEQFF. In DNA, the CDR3 is TGCAGCGGCCGGGACAGCCCCTACAATGAGCAGTTCTTC.

V and J are TRBV19 and TRBJ2-3; D is ambiguous. CDR1 and CDR2 from the germline V gene are LNHDA and SQIVND (reference sequence). Trimming took off 3 bases at V and 2 bases at J, with 15 bases between the two ends. The CDR3 spans 16 residues. In nucleotides, the CDR3 is TGTGCCAGTAGTATTGCGGACCGAACCTACACAGATACGCAGTATTTT. Amino acids: CASSIADRTYTDTQYF.

In DNA, the CDR3 is TGTGCCAGCAGCAAAGGGGGAACAGAGACCCAGTACTTC. This sequence encodes CASSKGGTETQYF. J is TRBJ2-5 and V is TRBV4-2; D may be TRBD1 (6 bases). The germline V gene has CDR1 LGHNA and CDR2 YNFKEQ. The CDR3 is 13 residues long. V shed 5 bases and J shed 4 bases, with 11 bases lying between them.

CDR3 region: CASRRGRGLEETQYF. Written as DNA, the CDR3 is TGTGCCAGCAGAAGGGGTAGGGGACTAGAAGAGACCCAGTACTTC. The chain combines TRBV2 with TRBJ2-5; 8 bases map to TRBD2. Germline CDR1 is SNHLY and CDR2 is FYNNEI. The CDR3 is made up of 15 amino acids. J gave up 3 bases and V 6 bases, and 9 bases lay outside the gene matches.

The chain carries TRBV7-8 and TRBJ1-1, with D unresolved. Trimming left V 3 bases short and J 6 bases short, with 8 bases between. Germline lookup yields CDR1 SGHVS and CDR2 FQNEAQ. This CDR3 comprises 12 residues. This CDR3 reads CASSFSGAEAFF. The CDR3 DNA follows: TGTGCCAGCAGCTTTTCCGGAGCTGAAGCTTTCTTT.

The chain has TRBV10-3 and TRBJ2-5; D is perhaps TRBD2 (7 bases). CDR1 ENHRY and CDR2 SYGVKD come from the germline V gene. V was clipped by 6 bases and J by 3 bases, with 14 bases between them. There are 14 residues in the CDR3. The CDR3 reads CAIRQGAGEETQYF. The CDR3 coding sequence is TGTGCCATCAGACAGGGTGCGGGGGAAGAGACCCAGTACTTC.

The J gene is TRBJ1-3, the V gene TRBV6-5, with 7 positions matching TRBD1. The CDR3 covers 15 residues. With 6 bases clipped from V and 0 bases from J, the junction kept 5 bases outside the gene matches. Germline assignment: CDR1 MNHEY and CDR2 SVGAGI. Here the CDR3 reads CASSRTGSSGNTIYF. CDR3 in DNA: TGTGCCAGCAGCCGGACAGGCTCCTCTGGAAACACCATATATTTT.

The chain employs TRBV6-1 and TRBJ2-7; the D gene is possibly TRBD2 (5 bases). The CDR3 runs 16 residues. Germline lookup yields CDR1 MNHNS and CDR2 SASEGT. Trimming removed 2 bases at V and 2 bases at J, with 16 bases between. CDR3 residues: CASSERAVTTPYEQYF. The CDR3 DNA follows: TGTGCCAGCAGTGAAAGGGCAGTGACTACCCCCTACGAGCAGTACTTC.

V is TRBV2 and J is TRBJ1-1; D unclear. The germline V and J ends were trimmed by 0 bases and 4 bases, with 9 bases remaining between them. Germline lookup yields CDR1 SNHLY and CDR2 FYNNEI. The CDR3 has 14 residues. This CDR3 reads CASSEALRATEAFF. The CDR3 nucleotides read TGTGCCAGCAGTGAAGCGCTTCGGGCCACTGAAGCTTTCTTT.

This rearrangement joins TRBV7-3 to TRBJ2-2; D unresolved. The V end lost 2 bases, the J end lost 12 bases, and 13 bases lay between the germline ends. The CDR3 runs to 13 residues. Per germline, CDR1 SGHTA and CDR2 FQGTGA. CDR3 region: CASSLYDERQLFF. The CDR3 DNA is TGTGCCAGCAGCTTATATGACGAGAGGCAGCTGTTTTTT.

The chain combines TRBV15 with TRBJ1-1, with D uncertain. V was clipped by 6 bases and J by 5 bases, with 10 bases between them. Germline V gene data show CDR1 as LNHNV and CDR2 as YYDKDF (reference sequence). This CDR3 has 12 residues. CDR3 protein: CATRKQGTEAFF. Here the CDR3 DNA reads TGTGCCACCAGGAAACAAGGGACTGAAGCTTTCTTT.